This TCR beta chain was recovered during a study of blood T cell repertoires in COVID-19. Study background: Researchers got acute and convalescent COVID-19 samples from the United States, Italy and Spain.

Study processing details: Amplification of reference gene primers was used by the study to estimate nucleated cell counts. Clones were sequenced by immunoSEQ multiplex PCR, and TCRdb holds only the in-frame ones, with some missing. That table is the source of V, J and clone size, and D and trimming were worked out from the DNA. The sample has roughly 52,000 clones; roughly 80% are singletons. Trimming shortened V by 3 bases and J by 6 bases, and 11 bases separated the two germline ends. The CDR3 sequence is 13 residues long. This clonotype was obtained from a human donor in a cohort sampled during active or convalescent COVID-19. Input material: peripheral blood. The chain is built from TRBV12-3 or TRBV12-4 and TRBJ1-2; D gene uncertain. DNA of the CDR3: TGTGCCAGCAGTTTTATGGGAGCGGATGGCTACACCTTC. The encoded protein is CASSFMGADGYTF.